This T cell receptor (beta chain) was documented in a study of monozygotic twins with inflammatory bowel disease. TCRdb re-called the 5' RACE reads and gives one entry per CDR3 protein, without DNA. This sample's table has 110,000 to 150,000 distinct CDR3 sequences. Germline assignment: CDR1 SNHLY and CDR2 FYNNEI. This CDR3 has 15 amino acids. The sequence was obtained from a human donor with ulcerative colitis or Crohn's disease, or a healthy co-twin of an affected twin (not recorded which). V is TRBV2 and J is TRBJ2-7; with no DNA, the TCRdb D assignment of TRBD1 cannot be verified. Sequencing input: blood. CDR3 protein: CASRGTGALPYEQYF.